This entry lists 16 T cell receptor beta chains sequenced from one sample in a study of CD8+CD57+ T cells in acquired aplastic anemia. Genomic DNA, serving as template, underwent TCR beta VDJ and CDR3 profiling. One entry per CDR3 protein, called by TCRdb with MiXCR from the reads. The sample lists 210,000 or so distinct CDR3 sequences; less than 60% were seen once. In patients chosen for sequencing, flow cytometry had shown CD8+CD57+ cell expansion. Specimen: sorted CD4+, CD8+, or CD8+CD57+ T cells (not recorded which) from PBMCs. All receptors come from a human donor with aplastic anemia.

This clonotype was seen many times. The chain joins TRBV29-1 to TRBJ1-5, with D possibly being TRBD1 (6 bases). The V end lost 4 bases, the J end lost 6 bases, and 16 bases lay between the germline ends. Germline V gene lookup returns CDR1 SQVTM and CDR2 ANQGSEA. This CDR3 is built from 14 residues. CDR3 nucleotides: TGCAGCGTTGGCACGGGGGGCCCAAGTCAGCCCCAGCATTTT. Amino acids: CSVGTGGPSQPQHF.

V is TRBV3-1 and J is TRBJ2-7; D is possibly TRBD1 (5 bases). The CDR3 totals 16 residues. Trimming removed 1 base from V and 0 bases from J, with 13 bases in between. Germline CDR1 and CDR2: LGHDT and YNNKEL (reference sequence). Written as DNA, the CDR3 is TGTGCCAGCAGCCAAGCACCGACAGCGAGCTCCTACGAGCAGTACTTC. Encoded protein: CASSQAPTASSYEQYF.

The table lists this clonotype with many counts. The chain joins TRBV6-5 to TRBJ2-7, with TRBD2 matching over 14 bases. CDR1 MNHEY and CDR2 SVGAGI come from the germline V gene. The CDR3 has 15 residues. V lost 5 bases to trimming and J lost 2 bases; unmatched junction nucleotides: 2. This chain's CDR3 is CASSATSGGAYEQYF. In DNA form, the CDR3 reads TGTGCCAGCAGTGCGACTAGCGGGGGGGCCTACGAGCAGTACTTC.

The chain has TRBV9 and TRBJ2-7; TRBD2 agrees at 9 bases. V was pared by 0 bases and J by 7 bases, with 8 bases of the junction left unmatched. Per germline, CDR1 SGDLS and CDR2 YYNGEE. The CDR3 extends over 15 amino acids. CDR3 sequence (DNA): TGTGCCAGCAGCGTAGCAGCGGGGGGCCTTCCGGAGCAGTACTTC. Its protein is CASSVAAGGLPEQYF.

The J gene is TRBJ2-7, the V gene TRBV2; tentative D call: TRBD2 (6 bases). Per the germline V gene, CDR1 is SNHLY and CDR2 is FYNNEI. Trimming took 8 bases from V and 3 from J, leaving 11 bases between them. This CDR3 has 12 amino acids. The CDR3 protein is CASGDSFYEQYV. The CDR3 DNA follows: TGTGCCAGCGGGGACTCCTTCTACGAGCAGTACGTC.

Note on this clonotype: The germline gene is not matched at one end of the junction; a read error may be the cause. The V and J genes are TRBV5-1 and TRBJ1-1; unclear D gene. This CDR3 region has 11 residues. Germline-derived CDR1 and CDR2 are SGHRS and YFSETQ. For the CDR3, the DNA is TGCGCCAGCAGCTTTCTTACTGAAGCTTCCTTT. Protein sequence: CASSFLTEASF.

CDR3 loop: CSVALGNTIYF. The CDR3 region has the DNA TGCAGCGTCGCCCTCGGAAACACCATATATTTT. The V and J genes are TRBV29-1 and TRBJ1-3; D not certain. The CDR3 consists of 11 residues. CDR1 and CDR2 from the germline V gene are SQVTM and ANQGSEA. The V and J ends lost 6 bases and 4 bases respectively, with 7 bases between them.

The rearrangement uses TRBV19 and TRBJ1-6; unclear D gene. Between the trimmed V and J ends, which lost 7 bases and 4 bases, there was a span of 17 bases. CDR3 length equals 16 residues. Germline CDR1 LNHDA, CDR2 SQIVND (reference sequence). The CDR3 DNA follows: TGTGCCAGTACCCCGACGGTGTGGCCTTATAATTCACCCCTCCACTTT. Its translation is CASTPTVWPYNSPLHF.

This clonotype was seen a few times. The gene calls are TRBV10-3 and TRBJ2-2; 10 positions agree with TRBD1. From germline, CDR1 is ENHRY and CDR2 SYGVKD. The CDR3 length is 16 residues. After removal of 7 bases from V and 6 bases from J, the junction contained 11 bases not matched to a gene. The CDR3 nucleotides read TGTGCCATCACTTCCGGGACAGGGGATAACCCCGGGGAGCTGTTTTTT. Its protein is CAITSGTGDNPGELFF.

The chain employs TRBV3-1 and TRBJ1-1; 8 bases map to TRBD1. The CDR3 contains 15 residues. With V trimmed by 0 bases and J by 6 bases, 6 bases remained unmatched. Germline values: CDR1 LGHDT, CDR2 YNNKEL (reference sequence). The CDR3 region is CASSQDQGARAEAFF. Here the CDR3 DNA reads TGTGCCAGCAGCCAAGATCAGGGGGCTCGCGCTGAAGCTTTCTTT.

The chain combines TRBV10-3 with TRBJ1-2; TRBD1 might be the D (5 bases). Trimming removed 5 bases at V and 0 bases at J, with 13 bases between. The V gene's germline CDR1 is ENHRY and CDR2 SYGVKD. The length of the CDR3 is 15 residues. CDR3 DNA sequence: TGTGCCATCAGTTACTCAGGGATAGCTAACTATGGCTACACCTTC. Encoded protein: CAISYSGIANYGYTF.

About this clonotype: An end of the junction differs from the germline gene, which may be a read error. The chain carries TRBV9 and TRBJ2-2; TRBD1 aligns across 7 bases. The CDR3 spans 15 residues. Germline assignment: CDR1 SGDLS and CDR2 YYNGEE. CDR3 sequence: CTSSVTGTVPGELFF. The CDR3 coding sequence is TGTACCAGCAGCGTTACCGGGACAGTCCCCGGGGAGCTGTTTTTT.

Comment on this clonotype: A much more abundant neighbour one base away suggests this may be a read error. The chain joins TRBV19 to TRBJ1-2; no reliable D call. V gave up 3 bases and J gave up 7 bases, with 9 bases separating them. Per the germline V gene, CDR1 is LNHDA and CDR2 is SQIVND (reference sequence). CDR3 length: 12 amino acids. The CDR3 sequence is CASSIEGCGYTF. CDR3 coding DNA: TGTGCCAGTAGTATTGAGGGATGTGGCTACACCTTC.

This chain joins TRBV19 and TRBJ1-5; TRBD1 aligns across 7 bases. CDR1 LNHDA and CDR2 SQIVND come from the germline V gene (reference sequence). The CDR3 extends over 15 amino acids. J lost 4 bases, V lost 5 bases, and 8 bases had no gene match. The CDR3 region is CASSPVQGFNQPQHF. CDR3 bases: TGTGCCAGTAGTCCCGTACAGGGGTTTAATCAGCCCCAGCATTTT.

The count of this clonotype is one. The chain links TRBV6-5 to TRBJ1-2, with 8 bases aligning to TRBD1. Per germline, CDR1 MNHEY and CDR2 SVGAGI. The CDR3 covers 14 residues. The V segment lost 8 bases and the J segment 2 bases; nucleotides outside the gene matches: 7. The CDR3 DNA reads TGTGCCAGCCAGAGACAGGGGCGCAACTATGGCTACACCTTC. Amino acids: CASQRQGRNYGYTF.

The rearrangement joins TRBV10-3 to TRBJ1-2; D gene unclear. The CDR3 consists of 13 residues. The germline gives CDR1 ENHRY, CDR2 SYGVKD. The V end lost 6 bases, the J end lost 6 bases, and 14 bases lay between the germline ends. The CDR3 loop is CAISGTSTNGYTF. The DNA of the CDR3 is TGTGCCATCAGCGGAACAAGTACTAATGGCTACACCTTC.